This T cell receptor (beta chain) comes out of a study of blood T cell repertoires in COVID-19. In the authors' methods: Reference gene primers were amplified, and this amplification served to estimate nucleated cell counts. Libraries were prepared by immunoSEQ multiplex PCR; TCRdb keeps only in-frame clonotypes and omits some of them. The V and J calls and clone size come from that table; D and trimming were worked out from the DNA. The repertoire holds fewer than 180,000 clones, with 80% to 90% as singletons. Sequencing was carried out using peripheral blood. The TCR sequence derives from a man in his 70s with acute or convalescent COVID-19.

The CDR3 sequence is CASSPTGLAGGSNEQFF. CDR3 DNA: TGTGCCAGCAGCCCTACCGGACTAGCGGGAGGGAGTAATGAGCAGTTCTTC. The V and J genes are TRBV11-2 and TRBJ2-1; the match to TRBD2 covers 15 bases. This CDR3 is 17 amino acids long. V gave up 5 bases and J gave up 7 bases; unmatched junction bases: 9. CDR1 and CDR2 (germline): SGHAT, FQNNGV.